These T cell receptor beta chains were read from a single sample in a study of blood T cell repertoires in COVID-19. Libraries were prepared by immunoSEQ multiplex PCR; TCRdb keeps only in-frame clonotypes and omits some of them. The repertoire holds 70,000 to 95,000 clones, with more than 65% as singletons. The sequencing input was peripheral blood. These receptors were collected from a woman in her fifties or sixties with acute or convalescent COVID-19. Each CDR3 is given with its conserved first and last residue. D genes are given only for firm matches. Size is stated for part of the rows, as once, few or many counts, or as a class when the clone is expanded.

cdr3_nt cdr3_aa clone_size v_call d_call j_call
TGTGCCTGGGGGACTAGCGGGGGGCCGGCAACAGATACGCAGTATTTT CAWGTSGGPATDTQYF . TRBV30 TRBD2 TRBJ2-3
TGTGCCAGCAGCCGCCAGGCCAGGGCACCCCTCCACTTT CASSRQARAPLHF . TRBV12-3/TRBV12-4 . TRBJ1-6
TGTGCCAGCAGCTTAGCGGTACAGGGAAGACAGCCCCAGCATTTT CASSLAVQGRQPQHF . TRBV7-2 . TRBJ1-5
TGCGCCAGCAGCTTGGAATCCTCGCGGGGGTCCTACAATGAGCAGTTCTTC CASSLESSRGSYNEQFF once TRBV5-1 TRBD2 TRBJ2-1
TGTGCCAGCAGCCGCAGTCCAGTCAACTACAATGAGCAGTTCTTC CASSRSPVNYNEQFF . TRBV28 . TRBJ2-1
TGTGCCATCAGTGGAGGGAGGGAAGGGACCCAGTACTTC CAISGGREGTQYF . TRBV10-3 TRBD2 TRBJ2-5
TGTGCCAGCAGCCACCCCCCGTTTGGTAGCTCCTACGAGCAGTACTTC CASSHPPFGSSYEQYF . TRBV16 . TRBJ2-7
TGTGCCTGGAGTCGGAATAGCGGGAGAGGTACGCAGTATTTT CAWSRNSGRGTQYF once TRBV30 TRBD2 TRBJ2-3
TGTGCCAGCAGTATTTTACTAGCGGGAGGGTCGAACACAGATACGCAGTATTTT CASSILLAGGSNTDTQYF . TRBV27 TRBD2 TRBJ2-3
TGTGCCATCAGGGCCGGACAGGGTATCGTTCGCTATGGCTACACCTTC CAIRAGQGIVRYGYTF . TRBV10-3 TRBD1 TRBJ1-2
TGTGCCAGCAGCTCGGGGGGCCTTCATGAGCAGTTCTTC CASSSGGLHEQFF . TRBV11-3 . TRBJ2-1
TGTGCCACCAGGGCTCCAGGGGCGAACACTGAAGCTTTCTTT CATRAPGANTEAFF . TRBV24-1 . TRBJ1-1
TGTGCCAGCAGCTTAGTCCGTTTGTCCGGAGGGATGAACACTGAAGCTTTCTTT CASSLVRLSGGMNTEAFF . TRBV7-2 . TRBJ1-1
TGCGCCAGCTCAGGGGGCAATGGCTACGAGCAGTACTTC CASSGGNGYEQYF . TRBV5-1 TRBD1 TRBJ2-7
TGTGCCAGCAGCCCACGGACTAGCGGAGGGGCGGGTACCGGGGAGCTGTTTTTT CASSPRTSGGAGTGELFF . TRBV9 TRBD2 TRBJ2-2
TGTGCCAGCAAGGGGGCTGCTAGTCGGACTGAAGCTTTCTTT CASKGAASRTEAFF . TRBV7-2 TRBD1 TRBJ1-1
TGTGCCAGCAGGGCACTAACAGGGCTAGCCTTAGCCAAAAACATTCAGTACTTC CASRALTGLALAKNIQYF . TRBV27 . TRBJ2-4
TGTGCCAGCAGCATAGGGACAGGGGCTGAAGCTTTCTTT CASSIGTGAEAFF . TRBV7-3 TRBD1 TRBJ1-1
TGTGCCAGCCTAAATCATAAATATGGCTACACCTTC CASLNHKYGYTF few TRBV6-5 . TRBJ1-2
TGTGCCAGCAGCTCCGGACTAGCAAGGGATACGCAGTATTTT CASSSGLARDTQYF . TRBV7-2 TRBD2 TRBJ2-3
TGTGCCTGGACTCATGACACAGGGGGAAACAACTATGGCTACACCTTC CAWTHDTGGNNYGYTF . TRBV30 TRBD1 TRBJ1-2
TGTGCCTCGATAGCGGGGGGGAAGGATGATGGCTACACCTTC CASIAGGKDDGYTF . TRBV5-4 . TRBJ1-2
TGTGCCAGCAGTTTATTGGTGGGCGGGGGCGACGTCAAGGAAAAACTGTTTTTT CASSLLVGGGDVKEKLFF few TRBV27 . TRBJ1-4
TGTGCCAGCAGCCAAACTAGCGGGGGGTTGCCGTGGGATGAGCAGTTCTTC CASSQTSGGLPWDEQFF . TRBV3-1/TRBV3-2 TRBD2 TRBJ2-1
TGTGCCAGCAGTGTTGGGGGGAGCTCCTACGAGCAGTACTTC CASSVGGSSYEQYF . TRBV2 . TRBJ2-7
TGCGCCAGCAGCTTGGGATCGCAGGTGTCCTATGGCTACACCTTC CASSLGSQVSYGYTF . TRBV5-1 . TRBJ1-2
TGTGCCATCAGGGACAACACAGACCTATCCTACGAGCAGTACTTC CAIRDNTDLSYEQYF . TRBV10-3 . TRBJ2-7
TGCAGCGCAGGAGGTCGGATCCAAGAGACCCAGTACTTC CSAGGRIQETQYF . TRBV29-1 . TRBJ2-5
TGCAGCGCCCGACAGGGAGCTAACTATGGCTACACCTTC CSARQGANYGYTF . TRBV29-1 TRBD1 TRBJ1-2
TGTGCCAGCAGTGGGGAGCCCGGACAGGGGGCAGATACGCAGTATTTT CASSGEPGQGADTQYF . TRBV6-1 TRBD1 TRBJ2-3
TGTGCCAGCAGCGTAGCTCCCCTATCACCGTCGGAAAAACTGTTTTTT CASSVAPLSPSEKLFF few TRBV9 . TRBJ1-4
TGTGCCTGGAGGAGGGAAGGCCGAACCGGGGAGCTGTTTTTT CAWRREGRTGELFF . TRBV30 . TRBJ2-2
TGTGCCAGCAGCCAGATGGGAGGCGAGCAGTACTTC CASSQMGGEQYF . TRBV3-1/TRBV3-2 . TRBJ2-7